Here is one T cell receptor (beta chain) with its context. The data belong to a study of blood T cell repertoires in COVID-19. Clones were read by immunoSEQ multiplex PCR, and TCRdb kept only the in-frame ones, dropping some. The sample has about 190,000 clones; approximately 84% are singletons. The germline V gene encodes CDR1 LGHDT and CDR2 YNNKEL (reference sequence). The V and J ends lost 0 bases and 6 bases respectively, with 14 bases between them. This CDR3 spans 16 amino acids. The rearrangement links TRBV3-1 (or the pseudogene TRBV3-2) to TRBJ2-2; maybe TRBD2 (6 bases). Sequencing was performed on peripheral blood. The sequence was obtained from a woman between 65 and 79 years old with active or convalescent COVID-19. Written as DNA, the CDR3 is TGTGCCAGCAGCCAAGATCCGGGACTTACTTCCGGGGAGCTGTTTTTT. Its protein is CASSQDPGLTSGELFF.